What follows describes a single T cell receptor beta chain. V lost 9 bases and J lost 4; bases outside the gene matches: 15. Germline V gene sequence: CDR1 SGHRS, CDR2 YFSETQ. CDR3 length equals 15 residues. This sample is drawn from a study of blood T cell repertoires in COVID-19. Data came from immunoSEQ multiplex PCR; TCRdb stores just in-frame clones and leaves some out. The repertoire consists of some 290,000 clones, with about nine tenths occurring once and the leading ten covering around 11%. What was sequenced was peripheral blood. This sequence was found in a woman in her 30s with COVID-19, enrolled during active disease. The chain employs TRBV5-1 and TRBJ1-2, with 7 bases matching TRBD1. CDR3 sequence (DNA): TGCGCCAACCGTCCCCGGGACAGTATCACCTATGGCTACACCTTC. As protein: CANRPRDSITYGYTF.